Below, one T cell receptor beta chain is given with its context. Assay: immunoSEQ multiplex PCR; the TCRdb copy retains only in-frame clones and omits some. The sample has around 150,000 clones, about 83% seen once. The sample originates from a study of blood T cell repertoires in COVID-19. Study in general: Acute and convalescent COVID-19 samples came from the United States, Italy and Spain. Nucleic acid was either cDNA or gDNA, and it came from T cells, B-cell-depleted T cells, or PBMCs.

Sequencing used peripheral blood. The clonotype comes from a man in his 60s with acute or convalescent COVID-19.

The CDR3 coding sequence is TGTGCCAGCAAACAACAGGGGGCGCTTCGTGAGCAGTACTTC. Its translation is CASKQQGALREQYF. The gene calls are TRBV2 and TRBJ2-7; 9 bases fit TRBD1. CDR1 and CDR2 (germline): SNHLY, FYNNEI. There are 14 residues in the CDR3. The V and J ends lost 7 bases and 7 bases, in that order; junction bases with no gene match: 11.